In its sample, the clone carrying this TCR beta chain was seen once. CDR3 length: 16 residues. CDR1 is SGHAT and CDR2 is FQNNGV in the germline V gene. Deletions cut 5 bases from V and 3 bases from J, with 19 bases between. The sample originates from a study of blood T cell repertoires in COVID-19. As for the study in general: The United States, Italy and Spain supplied acute and convalescent COVID-19 samples. T cells, B-cell-depleted T cells, or PBMCs supplied cDNA or gDNA.

TCRdb's copy holds only in-frame clones and misses some; the assay was immunoSEQ multiplex PCR. The table records around 150,000 clones, about 79% of them present only once. The chain carries TRBV11-2 and TRBJ1-2; D is ambiguous. The sample consisted of peripheral blood. This receptor was obtained from a woman of 80 years or more with active or convalescent COVID-19. Here the CDR3 DNA reads TGTGCCAGCAGCCCGAGAACGAGTTGGGAGGACTATGGCTACACCTTC. This codes for CASSPRTSWEDYGYTF.